This is a list of T cell receptor beta chains from one sample in a study of cytomegalovirus exposure and HLA in healthy donors. Sequencing was performed with immunoSEQ multiplex PCR; in TCRdb, only in-frame clones are kept and a portion is missing. Of roughly 78,000 clones listed, under 70% are singletons. The specimen sequenced was PBMCs. These receptors were obtained from a man aged 25 to 40 in good health and CMV-seropositive. Both conserved end residues are part of each CDR3. Each record gives: J gene, clone size, V gene, D gene, CDR3 protein, CDR3 DNA. The D gene is left open where the match is weak. A clone size is listed for some rows: how often the clone was seen (once, few, many), or a class if it is expanded.

J: TRBJ1-3; size: .; V: TRBV10-2; D: .; CDR3: CASTEGGPLSGNTIYF; DNA: TGCGCCAGCACCGAGGGAGGCCCCCTATCTGGAAACACCATATATTTT
J: TRBJ2-3; size: .; V: TRBV2; D: TRBD1; CDR3: CATNRGLGGTDTQYF; DNA: TGTGCCACCAACAGGGGGCTCGGGGGCACAGATACGCAGTATTTT
J: TRBJ2-3; size: .; V: TRBV7-3; D: TRBD2; CDR3: CASSLMAGGSTDTQYF; DNA: TGTGCCAGCAGCTTGATGGCGGGGGGTAGCACAGATACGCAGTATTTT
J: TRBJ2-1; size: few; V: TRBV27; D: TRBD2; CDR3: CASSPREISGRENEQFF; DNA: TGTGCCAGCAGTCCACGTGAAATTAGCGGGAGAGAGAATGAGCAGTTCTTC
J: TRBJ1-3; size: .; V: TRBV6-6; D: TRBD1; CDR3: CASSYSWDSSGNTIYF; DNA: TGTGCCAGCAGTTACTCGTGGGACAGCTCTGGAAACACCATATATTTT
J: TRBJ2-7; size: .; V: TRBV23-1; D: .; CDR3: CASSHSSGHSLSEQYF; DNA: TGCGCCAGCAGTCACAGTTCGGGACACTCCTTAAGCGAGCAGTACTTC
J: TRBJ2-5; size: .; V: TRBV6-1; D: .; CDR3: CASSGGQQETQYF; DNA: TGTGCCAGCAGTGGTGGACAGCAAGAGACCCAGTACTTC
J: TRBJ1-1; size: few; V: TRBV11-2; D: .; CDR3: CASSSHDGLNTEAFF; DNA: TGTGCCAGCAGCTCCCATGACGGGTTGAACACTGAAGCTTTCTTT
J: TRBJ1-5; size: few; V: TRBV6-1; D: .; CDR3: CASSEWAGAINQPQHF; DNA: TGTGCCAGCAGTGAGTGGGCAGGGGCTATCAATCAGCCCCAGCATTTT
J: TRBJ2-5; size: .; V: TRBV6-4; D: TRBD1; CDR3: CASSETGDRETQYF; DNA: TGTGCCAGCAGTGAGACAGGGGATAGGGAGACCCAGTACTTC
J: TRBJ2-1; size: .; V: TRBV6-5; D: TRBD1; CDR3: CASSYYRTGGNEQFF; DNA: TGTGCCAGCAGTTACTACAGGACAGGGGGCAATGAGCAGTTCTTC
J: TRBJ1-2; size: .; V: TRBV25-1; D: TRBD1; CDR3: CASRTGGNYGYTF; DNA: TGTGCCAGCCGGACAGGGGGTAACTATGGCTACACCTTC
J: TRBJ1-1; size: .; V: TRBV4-1; D: .; CDR3: CASSQVRRGYDTEAFF; DNA: TGCGCCAGCAGCCAAGTGCGGAGGGGTTACGACACTGAAGCTTTCTTT
J: TRBJ2-7; size: once; V: TRBV19; D: TRBD2; CDR3: CASSVGRAGYEQYF; DNA: TGTGCCAGTAGCGTAGGGAGGGCCGGATACGAGCAGTACTTC
J: TRBJ2-7; size: few; V: TRBV2; D: TRBD2; CDR3: CASSEGGLAGGRQYF; DNA: TGTGCCAGCAGTGAAGGTGGACTAGCGGGAGGCAGGCAGTACTTC
J: TRBJ1-1; size: few; V: TRBV5-4; D: TRBD1; CDR3: CASSLTGDTEAFF; DNA: TGTGCCAGCAGCTTAACAGGGGACACTGAAGCTTTCTTT
J: TRBJ2-5; size: .; V: TRBV7-9; D: .; CDR3: CASSPLEAGGETQYF; DNA: TGTGCCAGCAGCCCCCTGGAGGCAGGAGGGGAGACCCAGTACTTC
J: TRBJ2-2; size: .; V: TRBV6-6; D: .; CDR3: CASGQGQKGTGELFF; DNA: TGTGCCAGCGGCCAGGGGCAGAAGGGCACCGGGGAGCTGTTTTTT
J: TRBJ1-5; size: .; V: TRBV6-6; D: .; CDR3: CASSQQYSNQPQHF; DNA: TGTGCCAGCAGCCAACAGTATAGCAATCAGCCCCAGCATTTT
J: TRBJ1-1; size: few; V: TRBV6-1; D: .; CDR3: CASSVTGFGTEAFF; DNA: TGTGCCAGCAGTGTAACAGGCTTCGGCACTGAAGCTTTCTTT
J: TRBJ2-7; size: once; V: TRBV7-9; D: TRBD1; CDR3: CASRSGTGVEQYF; DNA: TGTGCCAGCAGATCCGGGACAGGGGTCGAGCAGTACTTC
J: TRBJ1-3; size: .; V: TRBV30; D: .; CDR3: CAWKPQGSSGNTIYF; DNA: TGTGCCTGGAAACCGCAGGGGAGCTCTGGAAACACCATATATTTT
J: TRBJ1-2; size: few; V: TRBV10-3; D: TRBD1; CDR3: CAISEKDRVNDGYTF; DNA: TGTGCCATCAGTGAGAAAGACAGGGTTAACGACGGCTACACCTTC
J: TRBJ2-1; size: .; V: TRBV10-3; D: TRBD2; CDR3: CAISETSGYYNEQFF; DNA: TGTGCCATCAGTGAGACTAGCGGGTACTACAATGAGCAGTTCTTC
J: TRBJ1-5; size: .; V: TRBV27; D: .; CDR3: CASTSNRGVYQPLHF; DNA: TGTGCCAGCACCTCCAATCGGGGGGTTTATCAGCCCCTGCATTTT
J: TRBJ1-4; size: .; V: TRBV4-1; D: .; CDR3: CASSQDSRATNEKLFF; DNA: TGCGCCAGCAGCCAAGATAGCAGGGCAACTAATGAAAAACTGTTTTTT
J: TRBJ2-1; size: .; V: TRBV9; D: TRBD2; CDR3: CASSYRLAGGPYNEQFF; DNA: TGTGCCAGCAGCTACCGACTAGCGGGAGGGCCGTACAATGAGCAGTTCTTC
J: TRBJ2-1; size: .; V: TRBV6-5; D: TRBD2; CDR3: CASSYSRLAPGGEQFF; DNA: TGTGCCAGCAGTTACTCCAGACTAGCGCCGGGGGGGGAGCAGTTCTTC
J: TRBJ2-7; size: few; V: TRBV19; D: .; CDR3: CASSMGLGTYEQYF; DNA: TGTGCCAGTAGTATGGGACTGGGGACCTACGAGCAGTACTTC
J: TRBJ2-1; size: .; V: TRBV7-3; D: TRBD1; CDR3: CASSSPGQVAYNEQFF; DNA: TGTGCCAGCAGCTCACCAGGACAGGTGGCATACAATGAGCAGTTCTTC
J: TRBJ1-4; size: few; V: TRBV18; D: .; CDR3: CASSPGAGESLFF; DNA: TGTGCCAGCTCACCAGGCGCTGGGGAGTCGCTGTTTTTT
J: TRBJ2-5; size: .; V: TRBV4-2; D: .; CDR3: CASSQDTQGSWETQYF; DNA: TGTGCCAGCAGCCAAGATACCCAGGGTTCATGGGAGACCCAGTACTTC
J: TRBJ1-5; size: .; V: TRBV18; D: .; CDR3: CASSPGGSGNQPQHF; DNA: TGTGCCAGCTCACCGGGGGGAAGTGGCAATCAGCCCCAGCATTTT
J: TRBJ2-7; size: .; V: TRBV28; D: TRBD2; CDR3: CASSLKRTSGTYEQYF; DNA: TGTGCCAGCAGTCTTAAGCGGACTAGCGGAACCTACGAGCAGTACTTC
J: TRBJ1-2; size: .; V: TRBV5-1; D: .; CDR3: CASSPTVGGYTF; DNA: TGCGCCAGCAGCCCGACAGTGGGTGGCTACACCTTC
J: TRBJ2-5; size: .; V: TRBV6-1; D: .; CDR3: CASIWQGNQETQYF; DNA: TGTGCCAGCATCTGGCAGGGGAACCAAGAGACCCAGTACTTC
J: TRBJ2-3; size: .; V: TRBV4-3; D: .; CDR3: CASSRRGQGDTQYF; DNA: TGCGCCAGCAGCCGACGAGGCCAGGGAGATACGCAGTATTTT
J: TRBJ1-2; size: .; V: TRBV7-9; D: .; CDR3: CATPRTGYYGYTF; DNA: TGTGCCACCCCTAGGACGGGATACTATGGCTACACCTTC
J: TRBJ2-5; size: .; V: TRBV7-9; D: .; CDR3: CASSLIAETQYF; DNA: TGTGCCAGCAGCTTAATAGCAGAGACCCAGTACTTC
J: TRBJ2-3; size: .; V: TRBV5-4; D: .; CDR3: CASSPGGATDTQYF; DNA: TGTGCCAGCAGCCCTGGGGGCGCTACAGATACGCAGTATTTT
J: TRBJ2-3; size: once; V: TRBV18; D: .; CDR3: CASSPRGGLSTDTQYF; DNA: TGTGCCAGCTCACCACGGGGGGGCCTTAGCACAGATACGCAGTATTTT
J: TRBJ2-3; size: .; V: TRBV9; D: TRBD2; CDR3: CASSVVSGGGTDTQYF; DNA: TGTGCCAGCAGCGTAGTGAGCGGGGGGGGCACAGATACGCAGTATTTT
J: TRBJ2-2; size: once; V: TRBV11-3; D: TRBD2; CDR3: CASSPAGLATGELFF; DNA: TGTGCCAGCAGCCCAGCGGGACTAGCGACCGGGGAGCTGTTTTTT
J: TRBJ2-5; size: .; V: TRBV27; D: TRBD2; CDR3: CASSFSGSVETQYF; DNA: TGTGCCAGCAGTTTTAGCGGGAGTGTGGAGACCCAGTACTTC
J: TRBJ1-4; size: .; V: TRBV19; D: TRBD1; CDR3: CASSTGTGEAQGKLFF; DNA: TGTGCCAGTAGTACCGGGACAGGGGAGGCGCAGGGAAAACTGTTTTTT
J: TRBJ2-2; size: .; V: TRBV2; D: TRBD2; CDR3: CASTMTSGNTGELFF; DNA: TGTGCCAGCACCATGACTAGCGGCAACACCGGGGAGCTGTTTTTT
J: TRBJ2-2; size: .; V: TRBV5-5; D: .; CDR3: CASSFLWPAGELFF; DNA: TGTGCCAGCAGCTTTTTGTGGCCTGCCGGGGAGCTGTTTTTT
J: TRBJ2-5; size: .; V: TRBV25-1; D: .; CDR3: CANSGGVGGAPRETQYF; DNA: TGTGCCAACAGTGGGGGGGTTGGGGGGGCGCCCCGAGAGACCCAGTACTTC
J: TRBJ2-3; size: .; V: TRBV6-5; D: TRBD1; CDR3: CASSQGNRGLDTQYF; DNA: TGTGCCAGCAGTCAGGGCAACAGGGGGCTAGATACGCAGTATTTT
J: TRBJ1-2; size: few; V: TRBV4-1; D: .; CDR3: CASSQVGDRNYGYTF; DNA: TGCGCCAGCAGCCAAGTAGGGGATCGAAACTATGGCTACACCTTC
J: TRBJ2-2; size: .; V: TRBV28; D: TRBD1; CDR3: CASVRTGNTGELFF; DNA: TGTGCCAGCGTGCGGACAGGGAACACCGGGGAGCTGTTTTTT
J: TRBJ2-3; size: .; V: TRBV25-1; D: .; CDR3: CASSDELIYADTQYF; DNA: TGTGCCAGCAGTGATGAACTGATCTACGCAGATACGCAGTATTTT
J: TRBJ2-7; size: few; V: TRBV30; D: .; CDR3: CAWGTEYEQYF; DNA: TGTGCCTGGGGGACTGAATACGAGCAGTACTTC
J: TRBJ2-3; size: .; V: TRBV9; D: .; CDR3: CASTRAASTDTQYF; DNA: TGTGCCAGCACCCGCGCGGCCAGCACAGATACGCAGTATTTT